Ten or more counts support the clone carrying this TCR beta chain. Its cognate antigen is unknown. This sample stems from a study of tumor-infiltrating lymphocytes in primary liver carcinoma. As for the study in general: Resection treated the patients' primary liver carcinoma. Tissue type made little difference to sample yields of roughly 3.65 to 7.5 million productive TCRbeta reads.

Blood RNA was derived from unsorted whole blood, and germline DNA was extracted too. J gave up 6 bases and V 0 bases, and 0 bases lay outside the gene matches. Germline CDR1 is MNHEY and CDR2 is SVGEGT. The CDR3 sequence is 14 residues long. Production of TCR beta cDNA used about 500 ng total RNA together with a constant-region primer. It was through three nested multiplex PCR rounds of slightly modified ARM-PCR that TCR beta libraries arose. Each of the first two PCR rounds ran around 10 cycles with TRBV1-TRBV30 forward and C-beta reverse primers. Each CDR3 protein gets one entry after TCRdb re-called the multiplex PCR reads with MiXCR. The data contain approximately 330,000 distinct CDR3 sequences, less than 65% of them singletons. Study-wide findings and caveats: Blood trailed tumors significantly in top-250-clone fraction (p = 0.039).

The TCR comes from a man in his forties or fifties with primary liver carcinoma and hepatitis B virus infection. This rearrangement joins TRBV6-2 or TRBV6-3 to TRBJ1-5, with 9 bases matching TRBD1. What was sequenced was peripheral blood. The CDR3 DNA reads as TGTGCCAGCAGTTACTCACAGGGGGCTCAGCCCCAGCATTTT. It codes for CASSYSQGAQPQHF.